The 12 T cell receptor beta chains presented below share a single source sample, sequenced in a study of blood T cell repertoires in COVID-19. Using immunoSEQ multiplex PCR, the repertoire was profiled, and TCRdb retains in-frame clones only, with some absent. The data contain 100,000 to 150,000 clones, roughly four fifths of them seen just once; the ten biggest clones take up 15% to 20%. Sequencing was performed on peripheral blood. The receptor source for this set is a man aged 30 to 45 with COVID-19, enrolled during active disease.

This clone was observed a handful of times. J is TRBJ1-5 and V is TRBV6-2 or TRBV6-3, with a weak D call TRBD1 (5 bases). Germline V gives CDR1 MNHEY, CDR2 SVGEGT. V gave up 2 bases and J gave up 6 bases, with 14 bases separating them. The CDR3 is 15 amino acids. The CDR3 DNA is TGTGCCAGCAGTTACGGTTCAGGGAAGGTTCAGCCCCAGCATTTT. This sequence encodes CASSYGSGKVQPQHF.

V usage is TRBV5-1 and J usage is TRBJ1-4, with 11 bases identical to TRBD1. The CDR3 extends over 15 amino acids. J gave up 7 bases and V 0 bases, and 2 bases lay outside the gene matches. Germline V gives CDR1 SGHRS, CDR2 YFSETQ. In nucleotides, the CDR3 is TGCGCCAGCAGCTTGGGCGGGACAGGGGGTGAAAAACTGTTTTTT. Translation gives CASSLGGTGGEKLFF.

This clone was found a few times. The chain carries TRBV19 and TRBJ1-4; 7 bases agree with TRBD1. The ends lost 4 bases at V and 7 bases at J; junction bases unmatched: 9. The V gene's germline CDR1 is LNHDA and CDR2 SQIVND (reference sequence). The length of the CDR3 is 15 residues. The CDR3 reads CASSNIQGSGEKLFF. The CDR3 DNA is TGTGCCAGTAGTAATATACAGGGGAGTGGTGAAAAACTGTTTTTT.

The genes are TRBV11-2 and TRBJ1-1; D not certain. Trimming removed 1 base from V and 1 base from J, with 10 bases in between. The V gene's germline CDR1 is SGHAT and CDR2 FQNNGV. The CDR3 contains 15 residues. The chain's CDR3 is CASSLGLGGNTEAFF. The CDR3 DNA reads TGTGCCAGCAGCTTAGGCTTAGGAGGGAACACTGAAGCTTTCTTT.

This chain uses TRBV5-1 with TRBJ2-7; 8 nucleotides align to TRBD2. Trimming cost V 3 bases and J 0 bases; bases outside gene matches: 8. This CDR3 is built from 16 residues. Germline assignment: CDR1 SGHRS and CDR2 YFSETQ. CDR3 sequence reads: CASSWFPGLVSYEQYF. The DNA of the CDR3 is TGCGCCAGCAGCTGGTTCCCGGGACTAGTCTCCTACGAGCAGTACTTC.

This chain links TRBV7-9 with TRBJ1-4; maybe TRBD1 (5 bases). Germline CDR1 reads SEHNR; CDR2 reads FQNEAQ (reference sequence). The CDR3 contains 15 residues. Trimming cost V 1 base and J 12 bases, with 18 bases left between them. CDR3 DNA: TGTGCCAGCAGCTTAGACGGTAGGGGACTCGATCAACTGTTTTTT. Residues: CASSLDGRGLDQLFF.

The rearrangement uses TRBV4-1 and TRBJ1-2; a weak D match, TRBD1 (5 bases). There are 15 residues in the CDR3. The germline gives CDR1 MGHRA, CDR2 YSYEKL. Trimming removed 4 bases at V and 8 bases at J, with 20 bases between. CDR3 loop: CASSPKARGDWGYTF. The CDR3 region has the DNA TGCGCCAGCAGCCCTAAGGCCCGAGGGGACTGGGGCTACACCTTC.

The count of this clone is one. CDR3 region: CAWGDTLGYSGELFF. For the CDR3, the DNA is TGTGCCTGGGGGGACACGTTGGGATATTCCGGGGAGCTGTTTTTT. J is TRBJ2-2 and V is TRBV30; D may be TRBD1 (6 bases). Germline V gives CDR1 GTSNPN, CDR2 SVGIG (reference sequence). Trimming stripped 5 bases from V and 6 bases from J, with 19 bases between. This CDR3 is 15 amino acids long.

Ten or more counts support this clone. The CDR3 DNA reads TGTGCCAGCAGTTTAGCGGGAGGGCCACCCAATGAGCAGTTCTTC. This encodes CASSLAGGPPNEQFF. This chain uses TRBV27 with TRBJ2-1; 9 nucleotides agree with TRBD2. V shed 2 bases, J shed 6 bases, and the junction held 5 bases outside the gene matches. Germline assignment: CDR1 MNHEY and CDR2 SMNVEV (reference sequence). The CDR3 consists of 15 residues.

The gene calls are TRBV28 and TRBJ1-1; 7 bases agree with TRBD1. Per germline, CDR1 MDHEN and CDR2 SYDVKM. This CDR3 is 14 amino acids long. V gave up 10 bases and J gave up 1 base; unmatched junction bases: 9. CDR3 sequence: CAISAGQSNTEAFF. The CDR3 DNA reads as TGTGCCATCTCCGCGGGACAGTCGAACACTGAAGCTTTCTTT. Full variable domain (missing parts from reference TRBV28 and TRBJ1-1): DVKVTQSSRYLVKRTGEKVFLECVQDMDHENMFWYRQDPGLGLRLIYFSYDVKMKEKGDIPEGYSVSREKKERFSLILESASTNQTSMYLCAISAGQSNTEAFFGQGTRLTVV.

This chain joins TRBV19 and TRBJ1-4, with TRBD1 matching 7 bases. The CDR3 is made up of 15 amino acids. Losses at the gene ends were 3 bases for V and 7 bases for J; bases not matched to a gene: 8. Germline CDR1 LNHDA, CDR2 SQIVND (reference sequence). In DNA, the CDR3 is TGTGCCAGTAGTATGGGAGGACAGGCGGCTGAAAAACTGTTTTTT. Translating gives CASSMGGQAAEKLFF. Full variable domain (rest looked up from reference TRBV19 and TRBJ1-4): DGGITQSPKYLFRKEGQNVTLSCEQNLNHDAMYWYRQDPGQGLRLIYYSQIVNDFQKGDIAEGYSVSREKKESFPLTVTSAQKNPTAFYLCASSMGGQAAEKLFFGSGTQLSVL.

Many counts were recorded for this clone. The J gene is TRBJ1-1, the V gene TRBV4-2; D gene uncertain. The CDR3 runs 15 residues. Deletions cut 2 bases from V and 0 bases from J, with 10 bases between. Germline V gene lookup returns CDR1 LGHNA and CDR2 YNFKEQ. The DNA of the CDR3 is TGTGCCAGCAGCCAACCAAGCTCCATGAACACTGAAGCTTTCTTT. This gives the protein CASSQPSSMNTEAFF.